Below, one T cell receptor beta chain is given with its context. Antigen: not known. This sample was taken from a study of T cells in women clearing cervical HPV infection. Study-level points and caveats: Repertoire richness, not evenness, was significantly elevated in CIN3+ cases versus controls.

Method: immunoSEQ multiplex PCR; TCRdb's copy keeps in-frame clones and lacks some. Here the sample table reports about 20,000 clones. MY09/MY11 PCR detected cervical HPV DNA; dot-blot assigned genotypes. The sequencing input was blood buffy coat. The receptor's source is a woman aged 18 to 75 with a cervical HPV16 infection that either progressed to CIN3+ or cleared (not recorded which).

Partial CDR3 DNA: TGCAGTGCTAGAGATAGAGGGTTCTCCACTGAA. This translates into CSARDRGFSTE. The full CDR3 is CSARDRGFSTEAFF. The gene calls are TRBV20-1 and TRBJ1-1; D uncertain. The CDR3 end falls 3 residues outside the read, so it is completed with the germline J gene. The length of the CDR3 is 14 residues. V was pared by 0 bases and J by 4 bases, with 12 bases between. The germline V gene encodes CDR1 DFQATT and CDR2 SNEGSKA (reference sequence).